This T cell receptor (beta chain) is drawn from a study of blood T cell repertoires in COVID-19. This clone came up once. In the source study's methods: Amplification with reference gene primers provided the estimates of nucleated cell counts. The method was immunoSEQ multiplex PCR; TCRdb's version includes in-frame clones alone and lacks a portion of them. For V, J and clone size, that table is used; D and trimming come from the DNA. The sample gives 84,000 or so clones, over 60% of which show up once; about half is in the top ten. Germline CDR1 is LGHNA and CDR2 is YSLEER. There are 15 residues in the CDR3. Trimming removed 1 base at V and 8 bases at J, with 15 bases between.

This chain links TRBV4-3 with TRBJ2-1; D possibly corresponds to TRBD1 (5 bases). Sequences were obtained from peripheral blood. The clonotype comes from a human donor in a cohort sampled during active COVID-19. In DNA form, the CDR3 reads TGCGCCAGCAGCCAAGTTCCCAGGGAAATGGATGAGCAGTTCTTC. The encoded protein is CASSQVPREMDEQFF.